These 4 T cell receptor beta chains share one sample of origin, sequenced in a study of T cells in Graves' hyperthyroidism and ophthalmopathy (dated 2019 in TCRdb). Libraries came from multiplex PCR. Sequencing used an Illumina HiSeq 2000. TCR beta CDR3 regions were amplified from RNA transcripts. The first round of RT-PCR for the TCR CDR3 was performed with the HTBI primer set and the Qiagen OneStep RT-PCR kit. TCRdb itself trimmed the public reads at Q25 with fastp, ran MiXCR and retained productive beta chains. Rows merge per CDR3 protein into single entries with the most common DNA and genes. In all, the sample holds a few hundred thousand distinct CDR3 sequences, and around a sixth of those were seen once. The ten largest clones represent 40% of the sample. The sequencing input was blood. These receptors came from a man aged 18 to 29 with Graves' ophthalmopathy.

This clonotype was observed a few times. V and J are TRBV5-1 and TRBJ2-1; D ambiguous. Germline loops: CDR1 SGHRS, CDR2 YFSETQ. This CDR3 region has 16 residues. V was cut by 4 bases and J by 0 bases, with 14 bases left in between. The CDR3 is CASSPDLSGSYNEQFF. The CDR3 nucleotides read TGCGCCAGCAGCCCAGACTTGTCGGGCTCCTACAATGAGCAGTTCTTC.

Points on this clonotype: This may come from a read error, since a much larger clone is one base off. This chain joins TRBV5-6 and TRBJ2-3, with TRBD2 matching 7 bases. Germline loops: CDR1 SGHDT, CDR2 YYEEEE. The CDR3 loop spans 16 amino acids. V was clipped by 0 bases and J by 0 bases; unmatched bases: 4. The CDR3 DNA reads TGTGCCAGCAGCTTGGGGGAGCGGGGCAGCACAGATACGCAGTATTTT. The encoded protein is CASSLGERGSTDTQYF.

The chain carries TRBV20-1 and TRBJ1-1; 7 bases are a match to TRBD1. The germline CDR1 and CDR2 sequences are DFQATT and SNEGSKA (reference sequence). CDR3 length: 13 amino acids. The ends lost 3 bases at V and 6 bases at J; junction bases unmatched: 7. The CDR3 loop reads CSASLAGGPEAFF. CDR3 bases: TGCAGTGCTAGTTTGGCAGGGGGTCCTGAAGCTTTCTTT.

Only a few counts were recorded for this clonotype. This sequence joins TRBV19 and TRBJ2-5; D may correspond to TRBD1 or TRBD2 (5 bases each). The CDR3 is 11 residues long. The germline gives CDR1 LNHDA, CDR2 SQIVND (reference sequence). The V end lost 11 bases, the J end lost 6 bases, and 13 bases lay between the germline ends. CDR3 residues: CASREGQTQYF. CDR3 nucleotides: TGTGCCTCCCGAGAGGGACAGACCCAGTACTTC. The full variable domain, rest sourced from reference TRBV19 and TRBJ2-5, is DGGITQSPKYLFRKEGQNVTLSCEQNLNHDAMYWYRQDPGQGLRLIYYSQIVNDFQKGDIAEGYSVSREKKESFPLTVTSAQKNPTAFYLCASREGQTQYFGPGTRLLVL.